What follows describes a single T cell receptor (beta chain). These data belong to a study of blood T cell repertoires in COVID-19. The V and J ends lost 0 bases and 13 bases respectively, with 7 bases between them. Germline V gives CDR1 MNHNY, CDR2 SVGAGI (reference sequence). The CDR3 spans 12 residues. The table came from immunoSEQ multiplex PCR; TCRdb's copy has only in-frame clones and leaves some out. The sample includes more than 350,000 clones, just under 90% of them seen just once. The chain carries TRBV6-6 and TRBJ1-6; no clear D. Input material: PBMCs or T cells enriched from blood (not recorded which). The sequence was obtained from a woman aged 45-65 years who had recovered from COVID-19. In nucleotides, the CDR3 is TGTGCCAGCAGTTACTCCAATGTTCCCCTCCACTTT. It is translated as CASSYSNVPLHF.